Shown below are 22 T cell receptor beta chains from a single sample sequenced in a study of shared clonotypes between healthy human individuals. TCRdb's copy holds only in-frame clones and misses some; the assay was immunoSEQ multiplex PCR. Of some 500,000 clones listed, approximately 95% are singletons. Sequencing was done on a sample of naive CD4+ T cells sorted from blood. Subset indicated: CD45RA+ positively selected. Receptors were obtained from a woman in her twenties or thirties in good health.

The V gene is TRBV9, the J gene TRBJ2-1; 14 nucleotides align to TRBD2. Germline CDR1 SGDLS, CDR2 YYNGEE. J lost 7 bases, V lost 6 bases, and 6 bases had no gene match. The CDR3 extends over 15 amino acids. CDR3 amino acids: CASTAGLAGGNEQFF. The DNA for the CDR3 is TGTGCCAGCACCGCTGGACTAGCGGGAGGAAATGAGCAGTTCTTC.

V and J are TRBV5-1 and TRBJ2-5; a weak D match, TRBD2 (6 bases). CDR3 length: 14 amino acids. V lost 4 bases, J lost 4 bases, and 14 bases lay in between. Germline V gene sequence: CDR1 SGHRS, CDR2 YFSETQ. The CDR3 spells CASSDPGRRETQYF. CDR3 sequence (DNA): TGCGCCAGCAGCGACCCGGGGAGGCGAGAGACCCAGTACTTC.

The J gene is TRBJ2-4, the V gene TRBV5-4; 9 nucleotides align to TRBD1. There are 18 residues in the CDR3. The V and J ends lost 4 bases and 0 bases, in that order; junction bases with no gene match: 11. Germline loops: CDR1 SGHNT, CDR2 YYREEE (reference sequence). Written as DNA, the CDR3 is TGTGCCAGCAGCGCCCCCGGGACAGGGTCCATAGCCAAAAACATTCAGTACTTC. It codes for CASSAPGTGSIAKNIQYF.

V gene TRBV28 combines with J gene TRBJ1-4; D gene unclear. The CDR3 spans 14 residues. Germline V gene lookup returns CDR1 MDHEN and CDR2 SYDVKM. The V end was cut by 3 bases, the J end by 0 bases, with 5 bases between. The CDR3 DNA reads TGTGCCAGCAGTTTGTCAGCAACTAATGAAAAACTGTTTTTT. Protein product: CASSLSATNEKLFF.

This clone showed up just once. This sequence joins TRBV18 and TRBJ2-7; tentative D call: TRBD2 (6 bases). Germline V gene sequence: CDR1 KGHSH, CDR2 LQKENI. Trimming left V 6 bases short and J 5 bases short, with 23 bases between. The CDR3 sequence is 16 residues long. Here the CDR3 reads CASSPWVDGSSDEQYF. The CDR3 DNA is TGTGCCAGCTCCCCCTGGGTAGACGGGAGTTCCGACGAGCAGTACTTC.

The genes are TRBV21-1 and TRBJ1-6. TRBV21-1 corresponds to a pseudogene. This CDR3 contains 18 residues. For the CDR3, the DNA is TGTGCCAGCAGGTTCATAATAGCTACACATACTCATGATTCACCCCTCCACTTT. This translates into CASRFIIATHTHDSPLHF.

The rearrangement uses TRBV19 and TRBJ2-7, with D possibly being TRBD1 or TRBD2 (5 bases each). The CDR3 runs 15 residues. Trimming removed 1 base at V and 4 bases at J, with 14 bases between. In germline, CDR1 is LNHDA, CDR2 SQIVND (reference sequence). The CDR3 sequence is CASSIAPGPSYEQYF. For the CDR3, the DNA is TGTGCCAGTAGTATAGCACCGGGACCTAGTTACGAGCAGTACTTC.

This sequence joins TRBV5-1 and TRBJ2-1, with TRBD2 as a possible D gene (8 bases). Germline-derived CDR1 and CDR2 are SGHRS and YFSETQ. V shed 7 bases and J shed 8 bases, with 19 bases lying between them. CDR3 length equals 14 residues. The CDR3 reads CASATGVAGHEQFF. For the CDR3, the DNA is TGCGCCAGCGCCACAGGGGTAGCGGGACATGAGCAGTTCTTC.

The chain links TRBV18 to TRBJ1-5, with D uncertain. From germline, CDR1 is KGHSH and CDR2 LQKENI. The CDR3 totals 15 residues. Trimming removed 3 bases from V and 5 bases from J, with 14 bases in between. CDR3 DNA: TGTGCCAGCTCACCTAATCAGGAGTCCTATCAGCCCCAGCATTTT. This translates into CASSPNQESYQPQHF.

This clone occurred a few times. The chain combines TRBV27 with TRBJ2-7; D is unresolved. Trimming shortened V by 6 bases and J by 4 bases, and 7 bases separated the two germline ends. The CDR3 runs 11 residues. In germline, CDR1 is MNHEY, CDR2 SMNVEV (reference sequence). The CDR3 region is CASSRGYEQYF. In DNA, the CDR3 is TGTGCCAGCAGCCGTGGGTACGAGCAGTACTTC.

V is TRBV19 and J is TRBJ1-2; D may be TRBD1 (6 bases). Germline loops: CDR1 LNHDA, CDR2 SQIVND (reference sequence). The CDR3 contains 13 residues. The V and J ends lost 3 bases and 6 bases respectively, with 11 bases between them. CDR3 amino acids: CASSMSDSHGYTF. In DNA form, the CDR3 reads TGTGCCAGTAGTATGTCGGACAGCCATGGCTACACCTTC.

The rearrangement links TRBV5-4 to TRBJ2-1; D possibly corresponds to TRBD2 (5 bases). V shed 4 bases and J shed 6 bases, with 20 bases lying between them. CDR1 and CDR2 from the germline V gene are SGHNT and YYREEE (reference sequence). The CDR3 runs to 16 residues. This chain's CDR3 is CASSPAGGRSGNEQFF. CDR3 sequence (DNA): TGTGCCAGCAGCCCCGCAGGCGGGCGTTCCGGCAATGAGCAGTTCTTC.

The count of this clone is one. The chain links TRBV4-1 to TRBJ2-1; 13 nucleotides line up with TRBD2. Trimming at V came to 5 bases and at J to 11 bases, leaving 6 bases not matched to a gene. Germline V lookup: CDR1 MGHRA, CDR2 YSYEKL. The CDR3 is 14 amino acids. The CDR3 region has the DNA TGCGCCAGCAGCTATGGACTAGCGGGAGAAAAGCAGTTCTTC. Its protein is CASSYGLAGEKQFF.

The gene calls are TRBV7-8 and TRBJ2-5; D is unclear. Germline CDR1 SGHVS, CDR2 FQNEAQ. V was clipped by 5 bases and J by 0 bases, with 16 bases between them. CDR3 size: 16 residues. This CDR3 reads CASSPQPVGNQETQYF. The CDR3 nucleotides are TGTGCCAGCAGCCCCCAACCCGTTGGGAACCAAGAGACCCAGTACTTC.

The chain's CDR3 is CASRQYSGQGYTF. The CDR3, as DNA: TGCGCCAGCAGACAGTATTCGGGCCAAGGCTACACCTTC. The chain joins TRBV5-1 to TRBJ1-2; D gene ambiguous. Germline loops: CDR1 SGHRS, CDR2 YFSETQ. This CDR3 has 13 residues. Trimming removed 5 bases at V and 8 bases at J, with 16 bases between.

This chain uses TRBV30 with TRBJ2-2, with 12 bases aligning to TRBD2. V lost 3 bases to trimming and J lost 7 bases; unmatched junction nucleotides: 3. Per germline, CDR1 GTSNPN and CDR2 SVGIG (reference sequence). The CDR3 covers 14 residues. CDR3 region: CAWRGLAGGGELFF. CDR3 bases: TGTGCCTGGAGGGGACTAGCGGGTGGCGGGGAGCTGTTTTTT.

J is TRBJ2-3 and V is TRBV11-2; D is unclear. V shed 5 bases and J shed 2 bases, with 8 bases lying between them. Germline CDR1 and CDR2: SGHAT and FQNNGV. The CDR3 spans 13 residues. DNA for the CDR3: TGTGCCAGCAGCCCCGCTGTCACAGATACGCAGTATTTT. Translating gives CASSPAVTDTQYF.

This chain joins TRBV10-1 and TRBJ2-1; D possibly corresponds to TRBD1 (6 bases). In germline, CDR1 is WNHNN, CDR2 SYGVQD (reference sequence). The V end was cut by 7 bases, the J end by 7 bases, with 14 bases between. The CDR3 totals 13 residues. In DNA form, the CDR3 reads TGCGCCAGCATGGGGACACCCGGGAATGAGCAGTTCTTC. It encodes CASMGTPGNEQFF.

For the CDR3, the DNA is TGTGCCAGCAGCCCAGTTCCCAACGTCCTGACTTTC. Protein: CASSPVPNVLTF. The rearrangement links TRBV28 to TRBJ2-6; D unresolved. Between the trimmed V and J ends, which lost 6 bases and 8 bases, there was a span of 8 bases. Germline values: CDR1 MDHEN, CDR2 SYDVKM. The CDR3 runs 12 residues. Supplemented by reference TRBV28 and TRBJ2-6, the full variable domain reads DVKVTQSSRYLVKRTGEKVFLECVQDMDHENMFWYRQDPGLGLRLIYFSYDVKMKEKGDIPEGYSVSREKKERFSLILESASTNQTSMYLCASSPVPNVLTFGAGSRLTVL.

Here the CDR3 reads CASSQTSLNTEAFF. Written as DNA, the CDR3 is TGCGCCAGCAGCCAAACAAGTTTGAACACTGAAGCTTTCTTT. J is TRBJ1-1 and V is TRBV4-1; D call uncertain. V was pared by 2 bases and J by 0 bases, with 7 bases between. Germline assignment: CDR1 MGHRA and CDR2 YSYEKL. The CDR3 contains 14 residues.

This chain connects TRBV10-3 to TRBJ2-3, with 10 bases that match TRBD1. This CDR3 region has 17 residues. Germline CDR1 reads ENHRY; CDR2 reads SYGVKD. Trimming took 0 bases from V and 2 from J; bases not matched to a gene: 5. Here the CDR3 reads CAISESIGTGDTDTQYF. For the CDR3, the DNA is TGTGCCATCAGTGAGTCGATTGGGACAGGGGACACAGATACGCAGTATTTT.

This chain joins TRBV28 and TRBJ1-1; 7 bases are shared with TRBD1. The CDR3 has 16 residues. V dropped 2 bases and J dropped 11; count of bases not matched to a gene: 17. Germline CDR1 and CDR2: MDHEN and SYDVKM. The CDR3 is CASSLRSWTGGWVAFF. The CDR3 DNA sequence: TGTGCCAGCAGTTTAAGGTCATGGACAGGCGGCTGGGTGGCTTTCTTT. Combining the CDR3 with reference TRBV28 and TRBJ1-1 gives the whole variable domain DVKVTQSSRYLVKRTGEKVFLECVQDMDHENMFWYRQDPGLGLRLIYFSYDVKMKEKGDIPEGYSVSREKKERFSLILESASTNQTSMYLCASSLRSWTGGWVAFFGQGTRLTVV.